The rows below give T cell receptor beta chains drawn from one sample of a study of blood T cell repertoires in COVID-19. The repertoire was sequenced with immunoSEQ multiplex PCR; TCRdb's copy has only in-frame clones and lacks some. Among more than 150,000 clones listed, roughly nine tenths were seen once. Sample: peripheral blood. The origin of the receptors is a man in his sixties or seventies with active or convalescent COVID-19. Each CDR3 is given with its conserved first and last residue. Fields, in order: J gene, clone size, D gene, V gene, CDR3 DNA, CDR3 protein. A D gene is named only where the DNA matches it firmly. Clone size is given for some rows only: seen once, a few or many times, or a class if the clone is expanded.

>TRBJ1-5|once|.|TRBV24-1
TGTGCCACCAGTTCGCTGGGCCAGCCCCAGCATTTT
CATSSLGQPQHF
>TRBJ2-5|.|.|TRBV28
TGTGCCACCAAATCCCCAGGGTTCCAAGAGACCCAGTACTTC
CATKSPGFQETQYF
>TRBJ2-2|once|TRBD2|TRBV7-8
TGTGCCAGCAGCTCGGGACTAGCGGGACCCCTGGGCACCGGGGAGCTGTTTTTT
CASSSGLAGPLGTGELFF
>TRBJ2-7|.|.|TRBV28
TGTGCCAGCAGTTTAACCACAGGGTATGGCGAGCAGTACTTC
CASSLTTGYGEQYF
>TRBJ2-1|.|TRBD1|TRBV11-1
TGTGCCAGCAGCAGGGACAGACCCTCCTACAATGAGCAGTTCTTC
CASSRDRPSYNEQFF
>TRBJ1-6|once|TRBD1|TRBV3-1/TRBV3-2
TGTGCCAGCAGTCCTGCAAGGGGACAGTATAATTCACCCCTCCACTTT
CASSPARGQYNSPLHF
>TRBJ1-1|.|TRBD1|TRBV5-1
TGCGCCAGCAGTACGGACCGACAGGGGGGGACTGAAGCTTTCTTT
CASSTDRQGGTEAFF
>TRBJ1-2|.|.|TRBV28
TGTGCCAGCAGTCTAAGGACAGAAGACTATGGCTACACCTTC
CASSLRTEDYGYTF
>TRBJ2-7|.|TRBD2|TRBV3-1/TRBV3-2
TGTGCCAGCAGCCAGAGACGGGGCGGGAGGCCCAATTTAGGCGAGCAGTACTTC
CASSQRRGGRPNLGEQYF
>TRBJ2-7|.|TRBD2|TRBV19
TGTGCCAGTAGTTCCCGGACTAGCGGGAGTTCCTCCTACGAGCAGTACTTC
CASSSRTSGSSSYEQYF
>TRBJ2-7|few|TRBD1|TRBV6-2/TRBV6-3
TGTGCCAGCAGTTATGACAGGGGACCCTACGAGCAGTACTTC
CASSYDRGPYEQYF
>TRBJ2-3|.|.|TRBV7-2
TGTGCCAGCAGCTTAATGCTAGCTAAAAGGGTAGATACGCAGTATTTT
CASSLMLAKRVDTQYF
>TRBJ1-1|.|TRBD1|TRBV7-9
TGTGCCAGCAGCCCAGCGGGACAGGGAGCTACTGAAGCTTTCTTT
CASSPAGQGATEAFF
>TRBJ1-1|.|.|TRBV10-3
TGTGCCATCAGTGATATTGACAGGATGCTTGGCACTGAAGCTTTCTTT
CAISDIDRMLGTEAFF
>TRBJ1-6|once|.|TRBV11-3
TGTGCCAGCAGCCATAGCACAGACAGCAGGGGCCCATTCCCCCTCCACTTT
CASSHSTDSRGPFPLHF
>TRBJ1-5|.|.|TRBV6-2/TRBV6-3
TGTGCCAGCAGTTACGGGGCTTTGCCCCAGCATTTT
CASSYGALPQHF
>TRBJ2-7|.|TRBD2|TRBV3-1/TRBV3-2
TGTGCCAGCAGCCACCCGTCTAGCGGGAGGGCCCGGGAGCAGTACTTC
CASSHPSSGRAREQYF
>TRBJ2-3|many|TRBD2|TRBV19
TGTGCCAGTAGTAATTTGCGGGAGGTCACAGATACGCAGTATTTT
CASSNLREVTDTQYF
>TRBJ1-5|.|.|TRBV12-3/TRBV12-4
TGTGCCAGCAGTTTCGGGGGAAATCAGCCCCAGCATTTT
CASSFGGNQPQHF
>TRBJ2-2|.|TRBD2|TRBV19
TGTGCCAGTAGTATTAGCGGGTACACCGGGGAGCTGTTTTTT
CASSISGYTGELFF
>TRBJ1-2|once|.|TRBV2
TGTGCCAGCAGTGGCCCGTCGAGGGGGAACTATGGCTACACCTTC
CASSGPSRGNYGYTF
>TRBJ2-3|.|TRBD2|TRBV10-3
TGTGCCATCAGTGGGCAACTAGCGGGAAACACAGATACGCAGTATTTT
CAISGQLAGNTDTQYF